These 20 T cell receptor beta chains were all obtained from the same sample, sequenced in a study of blood T cell repertoires in COVID-19. Sequencing used immunoSEQ multiplex PCR; TCRdb keeps in-frame clones, though not all of them. The sample has over 90,000 clones, over 70% seen once; the top ten hold 10% to 15%. Specimen: peripheral blood. The receptors derive from a human donor in a cohort sampled during active or convalescent COVID-19.

This chain connects TRBV13 to TRBJ1-4, with D perhaps matching TRBD1 (6 bases). V was clipped by 0 bases and J by 2 bases, with 13 bases between them. Germline values: CDR1 PRHDT, CDR2 FYEKMQ (reference sequence). The CDR3 consists of 17 residues. CDR3 sequence: CASSLGRGGPTNEKLFF. For the CDR3, the DNA is TGTGCCAGCAGCTTAGGGCGGGGGGGGCCGACTAATGAAAAACTGTTTTTT.

CDR3 coding DNA: TGTGCCAGCACCCGCGGGGGGGTTACCGGGGAGCTGTTTTTT. It translates to CASTRGGVTGELFF. This rearrangement joins TRBV2 to TRBJ2-2, with TRBD2 identical over 9 bases. V gave up 7 bases and J gave up 5 bases; unmatched junction bases: 5. Germline CDR1 and CDR2: SNHLY and FYNNEI. CDR3 length: 14 residues. Variable domain in full (rest from reference TRBV2 and TRBJ2-2): EPEVTQTPSHQVTQMGQEVILRCVPISNHLYFYWYRQILGQKVEFLVSFYNNEISEKSEIFDDQFSVERPDGSNFTLKIRSTKLEDSAMYFCASTRGGVTGELFFGEGSRLTVL.

This rearrangement joins TRBV30 to TRBJ2-7, with TRBD2 matching over 7 bases. Germline trimming cut 7 bases from V and 2 bases from J; bases unmatched to any gene: 11. Germline loops: CDR1 GTSNPN, CDR2 SVGIG (reference sequence). This CDR3 is built from 14 residues. The CDR3 nucleotides are TGTGCCTTGGAGGACGGCGGGAGACCCTACGAGCAGTACTTC. This translates into CALEDGGRPYEQYF.

This chain joins TRBV5-4 and TRBJ2-4; 7 nucleotides line up with TRBD2. The CDR3 sequence is 16 residues long. Trimming took 3 bases from V and 2 from J; bases not matched to a gene: 8. The germline V gene has CDR1 SGHNT and CDR2 YYREEE (reference sequence). The CDR3 region has the DNA TGTGCCAGCAGCTCAAGTCGGGAGGCTACCAAAAACATTCAGTACTTC. This codes for CASSSSREATKNIQYF.

This chain joins TRBV2 and TRBJ1-5; a possible D gene is TRBD1 (6 bases). Looked up from germline, CDR1 is SNHLY and CDR2 is FYNNEI. The CDR3 covers 15 residues. Trimming shortened V by 4 bases and J by 0 bases, and 10 bases separated the two germline ends. The CDR3, as DNA: TGTGCCAGCAGTGTGAACAGGGTTAGCAATCAGCCCCAGCATTTT. It yields the protein CASSVNRVSNQPQHF.

The chain recombines TRBV29-1 with TRBJ1-1; D is uncertain. The germline V gene has CDR1 SQVTM and CDR2 ANQGSEA. The length of the CDR3 is 13 residues. V gave up 8 bases and J gave up 1 base, with 14 bases separating them. The CDR3: CSPILTQNTEAFF. CDR3 sequence (DNA): TGCAGCCCGATACTAACCCAGAACACTGAAGCTTTCTTT.

The rearrangement joins TRBV7-6 to TRBJ2-7; D is possibly TRBD1 (5 bases). Germline assignment: CDR1 SGHVS and CDR2 FNYEAQ. Trimming stripped 0 bases from V and 1 base from J, with 10 bases between. The CDR3 is made up of 15 amino acids. The CDR3 is CASSLAPDRSYEQYF. The CDR3 DNA follows: TGTGCCAGCAGCTTAGCCCCTGACAGATCCTACGAGCAGTACTTC.

This chain connects TRBV7-2 to TRBJ1-2; 7 nucleotides match TRBD1. The V segment lost 2 bases and the J segment 4 bases; nucleotides outside the gene matches: 10. Germline CDR1 and CDR2: SGHTA and FQGNSA. The CDR3 loop spans 16 amino acids. CDR3 sequence reads: CASSLLTQGYGYGYTF. The CDR3 nucleotides are TGTGCCAGCAGCTTACTCACACAGGGGTACGGCTATGGCTACACCTTC.

The chain carries TRBV11-1 and TRBJ2-5; 12 nucleotides agree with TRBD2. The V gene's germline CDR1 is SGHAT and CDR2 FQDESV (reference sequence). J gave up 5 bases and V 2 bases, and 3 bases lay outside the gene matches. The CDR3 is 15 residues long. The CDR3 loop is CASSLLAGGQETQYF. As DNA, the CDR3 is TGTGCCAGCAGCTTACTAGCGGGGGGGCAGGAGACCCAGTACTTC.

The CDR3 DNA reads as TGCGCCAGCAGCCAAGGCCCGGGGGGGGGCACCCAGTACTTC. It yields the protein CASSQGPGGGTQYF. V gene TRBV4-3 combines with J gene TRBJ2-5; 8 bases are a match to TRBD2. Germline V lookup: CDR1 LGHNA, CDR2 YSLEER. The CDR3 has 14 residues. With 1 base clipped from V and 8 bases from J, the junction kept 6 bases outside the gene matches.

The CDR3 DNA follows: TGCGCCAGCAGCTTGGAGCCGGGAGCGAACTATGGCTACACCTTC. As protein: CASSLEPGANYGYTF. This chain joins TRBV5-1 and TRBJ1-2; D ambiguous. V was trimmed by 0 bases and J by 2 bases, leaving 11 bases between them. The germline V gene has CDR1 SGHRS and CDR2 YFSETQ. There are 15 residues in the CDR3.

The rearrangement links TRBV7-3 to TRBJ2-6; possible D gene TRBD1, 5 bases. The germline CDR1 and CDR2 sequences are SGHTA and FQGTGA. V lost 5 bases to trimming and J lost 2 bases, with 16 bases between them. The CDR3 spans 17 residues. In DNA, the CDR3 is TGTGCCAGCAGCCTTGTTAGGCTAGGGGCTGGGGCCAACGTCCTGACTTTC. Encoded protein: CASSLVRLGAGANVLTF.

This chain joins TRBV19 and TRBJ2-1; 9 positions agree with TRBD2. The V gene's germline CDR1 is LNHDA and CDR2 SQIVND (reference sequence). This CDR3 contains 14 residues. After removal of 3 bases from V and 9 bases from J, the junction contained 6 bases not matched to a gene. The CDR3: CASSIQRGAIEQFF. The CDR3 DNA reads as TGTGCCAGTAGTATCCAGCGGGGGGCAATTGAGCAGTTCTTC.

The chain employs TRBV6-2 or TRBV6-3 and TRBJ1-4; 7 bases map to TRBD1. Trimming at V came to 2 bases and at J to 2 bases, leaving 2 bases not matched to a gene. CDR3 length: 15 amino acids. Germline values: CDR1 MNHEY, CDR2 SVGEGT. In DNA form, the CDR3 reads TGTGCCAGCAGTTACAAGGGGGCGACTAATGAAAAACTGTTTTTT. This codes for CASSYKGATNEKLFF.

The J gene is TRBJ1-6, the V gene TRBV10-2; no reliable D call. V shed 0 bases and J shed 14 bases, with 14 bases lying between them. This CDR3 comprises 14 residues. Looked up from germline, CDR1 is WSHSY and CDR2 is SAAADI. The DNA for the CDR3 is TGCGCCAGCAGTGAGTCGAGGGAATCCGGCACCCTCCACTTT. This sequence encodes CASSESRESGTLHF.

The rearrangement links TRBV5-8 to TRBJ1-4; possible D gene TRBD1, 6 bases. This CDR3 has 16 amino acids. CDR1 and CDR2 (germline): SGHTS, YDEGEE. Between the trimmed V and J ends, which lost 0 bases and 0 bases, there was a span of 9 bases. The CDR3, as DNA: TGTGCCAGCAGCTTGGGGACAGCCGCAACTAATGAAAAACTGTTTTTT. Translated, it gives CASSLGTAATNEKLFF.

The chain employs TRBV10-3 and TRBJ1-5, with D maybe TRBD1 (5 bases). The CDR3 is made up of 17 amino acids. The germline V gene has CDR1 ENHRY and CDR2 SYGVKD. V was shortened by 2 bases and J by 0 bases, with 14 bases between the two germline ends. The DNA of the CDR3 is TGTGCCATCAGTGAGACGATAAGGGGAATTAGCAATCAGCCCCAGCATTTT. Translated, it gives CAISETIRGISNQPQHF.

This clone has just a few counts. This chain uses TRBV5-4 with TRBJ1-6; TRBD1 matches 10 bases. There are 14 residues in the CDR3. Germline V gives CDR1 SGHNT, CDR2 YYREEE (reference sequence). V dropped 3 bases and J dropped 7; count of bases not matched to a gene: 1. CDR3 DNA: TGTGCCAGCAGCTGGGGACAGGGGAATTCACCCCTCCACTTT. Protein: CASSWGQGNSPLHF. Complete variable domain (other parts from reference TRBV5-4 and TRBJ1-6): ETGVTQSPTHLIKTRGQQVTLRCSSQSGHNTVSWYQQALGQGPQFIFQYYREEENGRGNFPPRFSGLQFPNYSSELNVNALELDDSALYLCASSWGQGNSPLHFGNGTRLTVT.

This chain connects TRBV5-1 to TRBJ2-3; 14 positions agree with TRBD2. The CDR3 loop spans 16 amino acids. Per germline, CDR1 SGHRS and CDR2 YFSETQ. Trimming cost V 3 bases and J 4 bases; bases outside gene matches: 4. CDR3: CASSSTSGGVPDTQYF. CDR3 DNA sequence: TGCGCCAGCAGCTCGACTAGCGGGGGGGTTCCAGATACGCAGTATTTT.

This sequence joins TRBV6-5 and TRBJ2-7; D is unclear. V lost 5 bases and J lost 1, with 9 bases in between. This CDR3 is built from 13 residues. CDR1 and CDR2 (germline): MNHEY, SVGAGI. This CDR3 is CASSRDKSYEQYF. The DNA for the CDR3 is TGTGCCAGCAGTAGAGACAAGTCCTACGAGCAGTACTTC.